The present TCR beta chain was sequenced within a study of blood T cells in healthy people across ages. Study results and limitations: In the absence of known donor CMV status, changes in expanded clonotypes were possibly confounded. Long-lived donors exceeded aged donors in naive CD4+ cells and diversity.

The CDR3 covers 17 residues. The authors ran a second PCR of 7 to 11 cycles using a sample-barcoded 5' primer and a J-beta primer mix. MiXCR, run by TCRdb on the 5' RACE reads, gives a single entry per CDR3 protein. The sample shows some 1.6 million distinct CDR3 sequences, roughly 32% of them seen only once. Points on this clonotype: Its matching antigen is unknown. A junction boundary mismatches the germline segment, possibly from a read error.

This TCR derives from a woman in her twenties or thirties in good health. The genes are TRBV12-3 or TRBV12-4 and TRBJ2-6, with D unclear. The specimen was blood. CDR3 in amino acids: CAGSFEQKRSGANVLTF. For the CDR3, the DNA is TGTGCCGGCAGTTTCGAACAGAAGCGCTCTGGGGCCAACGTCCTGACTTTC.